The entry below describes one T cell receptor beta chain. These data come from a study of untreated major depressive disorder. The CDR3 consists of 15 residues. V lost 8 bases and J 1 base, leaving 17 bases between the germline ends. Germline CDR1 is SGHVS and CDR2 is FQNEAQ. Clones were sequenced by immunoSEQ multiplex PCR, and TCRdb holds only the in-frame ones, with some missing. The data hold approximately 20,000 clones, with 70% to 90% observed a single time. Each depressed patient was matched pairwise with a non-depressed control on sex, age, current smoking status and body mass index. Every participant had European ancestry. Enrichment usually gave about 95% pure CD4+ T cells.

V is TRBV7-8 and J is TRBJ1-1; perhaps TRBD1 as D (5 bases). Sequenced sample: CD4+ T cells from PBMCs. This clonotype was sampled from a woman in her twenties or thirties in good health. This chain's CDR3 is CASSPGRGTNTEAFF. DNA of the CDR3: TGTGCCAGCTCCCCCGGGCGGGGGACGAACACTGAAGCTTTCTTT.